This TCR beta chain stems from a study of beta chain features in type 1 diabetes. Study-level information: Cell yields, age and gender were similar between patients and healthy donors. General study points: Lower insertion and higher deletion counts appeared at VDJ junctions in type 1 diabetes patients. There was a possibility that cDNA sequencing over-represented cells with high TCR expression. Moderately but significantly shorter TCRB CDR3s were found in Type 1 diabetes patients in all four CD4+ subsets.

Deletions cut 5 bases from V and 3 bases from J, with 7 bases between. In germline, CDR1 is MGHDK, CDR2 SYGVNS. CDR3 length equals 12 residues. What was sequenced were expressed TCRB transcripts, since all of the isolated RNA had been reverse transcribed. Naive, central memory and regulatory T cell samples averaged around 3.5 million immunoSEQ reads each. Profiled with immunoSEQ multiplex PCR; TCRdb holds only in-frame clones, not every one. The sample consists of approximately 730,000 clones, around an eighth of them appearing once. Of note for this clone: Its cognate antigen is unknown.

This chain links TRBV25-1 with TRBJ1-2; D gene ambiguous. The clonotype was recovered from a young man with type 1 diabetes. The sequencing sample was made of naive CD4+ T cells from blood. CDR3 in DNA: TGTGCCAGCAGTCGCGCAGACTATGGCTACACCTTC. Amino acid sequence: CASSRADYGYTF.